This TCR beta chain was found in a study of T cells in Graves' hyperthyroidism and ophthalmopathy. V gave up 4 bases and J gave up 2 bases, with 12 bases separating them. CDR1 and CDR2 (germline): SGHRS, YFSETQ. The CDR3 has 14 amino acids. Researchers amplified the TCR beta CDR3 regions from RNA transcripts. TCR CDR3 underwent first-round RT-PCR with the HTBI primer set. From the multiplex PCR reads, TCRdb called clonotypes with MiXCR, one entry per CDR3 protein. Of some 550,000 distinct CDR3 sequences in the sample, about 20% were seen once. This clonotype was seen a handful of times. The chain is built from TRBV5-1 and TRBJ2-5; TRBD1 might be the D (6 bases). The clonotype comes from a man between 18 and 35 years old with Graves' hyperthyroidism. Sequenced input: blood. CDR3 DNA: TGCGCCAGCAGCGGAGGACAGCAACAAGAGACCCAGTACTTC. As protein: CASSGGQQQETQYF.